The 24 T cell receptor beta chains presented below share a single source sample, sequenced in a study of T cell changes during pregnancy in multiple sclerosis. Method: immunoSEQ multiplex PCR; TCRdb's copy keeps in-frame clones and lacks some. The repertoire has 30,000 to 40,000 clones, about 94% of them found once; the top ten carry approximately 0.41%. Here the sequenced sample was CD4+ T cells from peripheral blood mononuclear cells, taken in the second trimester of pregnancy. Source of these receptors: a female donor with multiple sclerosis, enrolled in a pregnancy study.

The chain carries TRBV6-1 and TRBJ1-1; D call uncertain. The length of the CDR3 is 13 residues. Germline V gives CDR1 MNHNS, CDR2 SASEGT. Trimming shortened V by 7 bases and J by 0 bases, and 9 bases separated the two germline ends. The CDR3 loop reads CASIPEMNTEAFF. DNA of the CDR3: TGTGCCAGCATCCCCGAGATGAACACTGAAGCTTTCTTT.

The gene calls are TRBV6-5 and TRBJ1-2; a weak D match, TRBD1 (6 bases). Per germline, CDR1 MNHEY and CDR2 SVGAGI. CDR3 length: 12 amino acids. V lost 10 bases and J 8 bases, leaving 17 bases between the germline ends. DNA of the CDR3: TGTGCCACCGCCGGGGGGCCATGGGGCTACACCTTC. This gives the protein CATAGGPWGYTF.

This clone was counted a single time. The rearrangement joins TRBV5-8 to TRBJ2-2; TRBD1 might be the D (6 bases). Trimming removed 4 bases from V and 3 bases from J, with 19 bases in between. CDR3 length: 17 amino acids. Germline lookup yields CDR1 SGHTS and CDR2 YDEGEE. Here the CDR3 reads CASSLMTGRAYTGELFF. The CDR3 DNA sequence: TGTGCCAGCAGCCTTATGACAGGTCGGGCCTACACCGGGGAGCTGTTTTTT.

The rearrangement uses TRBV19 and TRBJ1-2; D is uncertain. Germline values: CDR1 LNHDA, CDR2 SQIVND (reference sequence). Trimming cost V 7 bases and J 5 bases, with 14 bases left between them. This CDR3 region has 13 residues. This CDR3 is CASKPDPGYGYTF. The CDR3 DNA follows: TGTGCCAGTAAACCCGATCCCGGGTATGGCTACACCTTC.

The chain employs TRBV5-4 and TRBJ2-5, with TRBD1 as a possible D gene (6 bases). The CDR3 loop spans 14 amino acids. V was cut by 1 base and J by 3 bases, with 10 bases left in between. Germline V gives CDR1 SGHNT, CDR2 YYREEE (reference sequence). CDR3 sequence reads: CASSLQGLEETQYF. CDR3 DNA sequence: TGTGCCAGCAGCTTGCAGGGGTTGGAAGAGACCCAGTACTTC.

The chain employs TRBV30 and TRBJ1-2; D not certain. There are 13 residues in the CDR3. Per the germline V gene, CDR1 is GTSNPN and CDR2 is SVGIG (reference sequence). Trimming took 4 bases from V and 5 from J, leaving 14 bases between them. In nucleotides, the CDR3 is TGTGCCTGGACAGGTGTCGGCTTATATGGCTACACCTTC. Protein product: CAWTGVGLYGYTF.

This clone was counted a single time. This chain uses TRBV10-3 with TRBJ2-1, with TRBD2 matching 14 bases. The V gene end was trimmed by 10 bases and the J gene end by 9 bases; junction bases not matched to a gene: 11. The CDR3 extends over 15 amino acids. Per the germline V gene, CDR1 is ENHRY and CDR2 is SYGVKD. The CDR3 sequence is CATLPSGLAGGEQFF. CDR3 DNA sequence: TGTGCCACCCTACCCAGTGGACTAGCGGGAGGTGAGCAGTTCTTC.

The chain has TRBV25-1 and TRBJ2-3, with D possibly TRBD1 on 7 matching bases. The CDR3 is 17 amino acids. Germline V gene lookup returns CDR1 MGHDK and CDR2 SYGVNS. V was trimmed by 6 bases and J by 3 bases, leaving 22 bases between them. CDR3 nucleotide sequence: TGTGCCAGCAGCTCAAGTCGGGGGCAGGGGGGAACAGATACGCAGTATTTT. It codes for CASSSSRGQGGTDTQYF.

This CDR3 is CASSPPTLQHINEQFF. In nucleotides, the CDR3 is TGTGCCAGCAGCCCTCCCACCCTGCAACACATCAATGAGCAGTTCTTC. The J gene is TRBJ2-1, the V gene TRBV7-6; D is unclear. Per germline, CDR1 SGHVS and CDR2 FNYEAQ. V dropped 5 bases and J dropped 6 bases, with 20 bases sitting between them. The CDR3 loop spans 16 amino acids.

Only one count was recorded for this clone. The chain combines TRBV6-5 with TRBJ1-2; D is uncertain. V was pared by 7 bases and J by 8 bases, with 14 bases between. Germline CDR1 and CDR2: MNHEY and SVGAGI. The CDR3 has 12 residues. The DNA of the CDR3 is TGTGCCAGCACCAACCCGGGGATCGGCTACACCTTC. It codes for CASTNPGIGYTF.

The chain uses TRBV12-5 and TRBJ2-3, with 13 bases that match TRBD2. CDR1 LGHNT and CDR2 FRNRAP come from the germline V gene. The CDR3 spans 16 residues. The trim removed 0 bases at V and 4 bases at J, leaving 1 base unmatched. CDR3 loop: CASGLVLAGGADTQYF. DNA for the CDR3: TGTGCTAGTGGTTTGGTACTAGCGGGGGGGGCAGATACGCAGTATTTT.

The genes are TRBV6-6 and TRBJ1-4, with unresolved D. Germline V CDR1 and CDR2: MNHNY, SVGAGI (reference sequence). Trimming took off 1 base at V and 0 bases at J, with 6 bases between the two ends. There are 15 residues in the CDR3. CDR3 nucleotides: TGTGCCAGCAGTTACTTACAAACAACTAATGAAAAACTGTTTTTT. It translates to CASSYLQTTNEKLFF.

The chain is built from TRBV7-2 and TRBJ2-5, with 7 bases aligning to TRBD1. J gave up 7 bases and V 5 bases, and 4 bases lay outside the gene matches. The CDR3 runs 12 residues. Germline CDR1 SGHTA, CDR2 FQGNSA. In nucleotides, the CDR3 is TGTGCCAGCAGCCAGACAGGGCCGACCCAGTACTTC. Translation gives CASSQTGPTQYF. The full variable domain, completed using reference TRBV7-2 and TRBJ2-5, is GAGVSQSPSNKVTEKGKDVELRCDPISGHTALYWYRQSLGQGLEFLIYFQGNSAPDKSGLPSDRFSAERTGGSVSTLTIQRTQQEDSAVYLCASSQTGPTQYFGPGTRLLVL.

The genes are TRBV6-5 and TRBJ2-1, with 8 bases identical to TRBD2. Trimming took 6 bases from V and 6 from J; bases not matched to a gene: 7. Germline-derived CDR1 and CDR2 are MNHEY and SVGAGI. The CDR3 sequence is 14 residues long. CDR3 DNA sequence: TGTGCCAGCAGGCAGTCCGGGACTAGCAATGAGCAGTTCTTC. Protein product: CASRQSGTSNEQFF.

The genes are TRBV29-1 and TRBJ2-5, with 7 bases fitting TRBD2. Germline lookup yields CDR1 SQVTM and CDR2 ANQGSEA. This CDR3 has 15 residues. V was pared by 3 bases and J by 1 base, with 8 bases of the junction left unmatched. The CDR3 is CSVEKFGGSQETQYF. In nucleotides, the CDR3 is TGCAGCGTTGAGAAGTTTGGCGGGAGCCAAGAGACCCAGTACTTC.

The J gene is TRBJ1-5, the V gene TRBV28; TRBD1 matches 7 bases. This CDR3 spans 15 amino acids. V gave up 4 bases and J gave up 5 bases; unmatched junction bases: 8. Germline V gene sequence: CDR1 MDHEN, CDR2 SYDVKM. The CDR3 region has the DNA TGTGCCAGCAGTTCCACAACAGGGGTCGATCAGCCCCAGCATTTT. Encoded protein: CASSSTTGVDQPQHF.

The gene calls are TRBV19 and TRBJ2-3; 7 bases line up with TRBD2. The CDR3 contains 16 residues. With V trimmed by 2 bases and J by 2 bases, 7 bases remained unmatched. CDR1 and CDR2 (germline): LNHDA, SQIVND (reference sequence). The CDR3 DNA follows: TGTGCCAGTAGTATATCATTAGCGGGTTACACAGATACGCAGTATTTT. This translates into CASSISLAGYTDTQYF.

V is TRBV2 and J is TRBJ1-2; D remains unclear. Trimming took off 5 bases at V and 4 bases at J, with 11 bases between the two ends. The CDR3 spans 13 residues. Germline CDR1 is SNHLY and CDR2 is FYNNEI. CDR3 sequence (DNA): TGTGCCAGCAGTTCCGGGGAATCCTATGGCTACACCTTC. It translates to CASSSGESYGYTF.

The chain carries TRBV19 and TRBJ1-2, with TRBD1 matching over 11 bases. CDR3 size: 13 residues. The V gene's germline CDR1 is LNHDA and CDR2 SQIVND (reference sequence). Germline trimming cut 3 bases from V and 12 bases from J; bases unmatched to any gene: 6. CDR3 bases: TGTGCCAGTAGTATGGGGACAGGGGGAGACGACACCTTC. Translation gives CASSMGTGGDDTF.

The chain uses TRBV6-5 and TRBJ1-4; D is unresolved. The V end was cut by 2 bases, the J end by 4 bases, with 2 bases between. This CDR3 has 12 amino acids. CDR1 is MNHEY and CDR2 is SVGAGI in the germline V gene. CDR3: CASSYLNEKLFF. The CDR3 region has the DNA TGTGCCAGCAGTTACCTTAATGAAAAACTGTTTTTT.

The J gene is TRBJ2-7, the V gene TRBV19; TRBD1 might be the D (5 bases). Germline V gene sequence: CDR1 LNHDA, CDR2 SQIVND (reference sequence). V dropped 4 bases and J dropped 4 bases, with 20 bases sitting between them. This CDR3 region has 16 residues. The CDR3 coding sequence is TGTGCCAGTAGTACGCAGTTTGCCCAGGGTCGTTACGAGCAGTACTTC. Translated, it gives CASSTQFAQGRYEQYF.

The chain is built from TRBV18 and TRBJ1-3, with a possible D match to TRBD1 (6 bases). This CDR3 has 16 amino acids. CDR1 and CDR2 from the germline V gene are KGHSH and LQKENI. V was clipped by 3 bases and J by 4 bases, with 16 bases between them. CDR3 nucleotide sequence: TGTGCCAGCTCACCCGCCCTCGGGGGGCAAGGAAACACCATATATTTT. Translation: CASSPALGGQGNTIYF. Variable domain in full (rest from reference TRBV18 and TRBJ1-3): NAGVMQNPRHLVRRRGQEARLRCSPMKGHSHVYWYRQLPEEGLKFMVYLQKENIIDESGMPKERFSAEFPKEGPSILRIQQVVRGDSAAYFCASSPALGGQGNTIYFGEGSWLTVV.

The chain links TRBV5-6 to TRBJ1-5; D gene uncertain. V lost 4 bases to trimming and J lost 0 bases, with 8 bases between them. Germline CDR1 is SGHDT and CDR2 is YYEEEE. This CDR3 contains 14 residues. CDR3: CASSRRGSNQPQHF. The CDR3 DNA reads as TGTGCCAGCAGCCGGCGGGGTAGCAATCAGCCCCAGCATTTT.

This clone was seen a single time. The V call is TRBV2, the J call TRBJ1-1, with D possibly being TRBD1 (6 bases). V lost 8 bases to trimming and J lost 4 bases, with 17 bases between them. The CDR3 runs to 14 residues. The V gene's germline CDR1 is SNHLY and CDR2 FYNNEI. CDR3 bases: TGTGCCAGCTCCGGACAGTTGGGTACCACTGAAGCTTTCTTT. Amino acids: CASSGQLGTTEAFF.